What follows are 8 T cell receptor beta chains derived from one specimen sequenced in a study of T cell repertoires in cytomegalovirus infection (dated by TCRdb to between 2018 and 2021). These reads were obtained on an Illumina HiSeq 1500. Through fastp at Q25 and MiXCR, TCRdb rebuilt clones from the public reads, retaining in-frame beta chains. CDR3 protein duplicates are merged, each entry listing the most common genes and DNA. The sample table lists roughly 570,000 distinct CDR3 sequences, just under 40% of them with a count of one. Of the sample, about half is held by the ten largest clones. These receptors are not linked to any known antigen. Taken with the paper, the label for treatment or condition translates to: in vitro stimulation with specific CMV peptide epitopes to enrich CMV-specific T cells. The specimen comprised cultured PBMCs, sampled from culture after CMV antigen stimulation. The receptors here all came from a human donor in good health (CMV status not recorded). Some clones in this sample may be carry-over from other donors' samples.

V and J are TRBV15 and TRBJ2-2; the D gene could be TRBD1 or TRBD2 (6 bases each). The germline V gene encodes CDR1 LNHNV and CDR2 YYDKDF (reference sequence). V lost 0 bases and J 6 bases, leaving 14 bases between the germline ends. CDR3 size: 16 residues. The CDR3 reads CATSRERRGIAGELFF. CDR3 in DNA: TGTGCCACCAGCAGAGAACGGAGGGGGATAGCCGGGGAGCTGTTTTTT.

This clonotype appeared a few times. This chain joins TRBV20-1 and TRBJ1-1; D is perhaps TRBD1 (5 bases). The CDR3 spans 11 residues. The germline V gene encodes CDR1 DFQATT and CDR2 SNEGSKA (reference sequence). Trimming took 6 bases from V and 3 from J, leaving 8 bases between them. The CDR3 loop reads CSATDYTEAFF. The DNA of the CDR3 is TGCAGTGCGACAGATTACACTGAAGCTTTCTTT.

This clonotype occurred once. The V call is TRBV15, the J call TRBJ2-4; D is uncertain. This CDR3 is built from 12 residues. V was shortened by 5 bases and J by 2 bases, with 4 bases between the two germline ends. In germline, CDR1 is LNHNV, CDR2 YYDKDF (reference sequence). The CDR3 loop is CATSGTKNIQYF. DNA of the CDR3: TGTGCCACCAGCGGCACCAAAAACATTCAGTACTTC.

Comments on this clonotype: The junction departs from the called germline gene at one end, perhaps through a read error. The V gene is TRBV6-6, the J gene TRBJ2-6; no clear D. This CDR3 is built from 15 residues. Per the germline V gene, CDR1 is MNHNY and CDR2 is SVGAGI (reference sequence). DNA for the CDR3: TGTGCCAGCAGCAGTTCCTGGTCTGAGGCCAACGTCCTGACTTTC. The encoded protein is CASSSSWSEANVLTF.

This clonotype was found a few times. V gene TRBV12-3 or TRBV12-4 combines with J gene TRBJ2-2, with D hard to call. CDR3 length equals 16 residues. V lost 4 bases, J lost 4 bases, and 16 bases lay in between. The CDR3 region is CASSSRGGRPTGELFF. The DNA of the CDR3 is TGTGCCAGCAGTTCCCGCGGTGGACGTCCCACCGGGGAGCTGTTTTTT.

The gene calls are TRBV6-1 and TRBJ2-3; D unresolved. Trimming left V 4 bases short and J 0 bases short, with 5 bases between. Germline CDR1 is MNHNS and CDR2 is SASEGT. The CDR3 runs to 13 residues. The chain's CDR3 is CASSVYSTDTQYF. The DNA of the CDR3 is TGTGCCAGCAGTGTTTACAGCACAGATACGCAGTATTTT.

This clonotype was detected a few times. The chain uses TRBV7-2 and TRBJ2-1, with 8 bases that match TRBD2. CDR3 length: 14 residues. Germline trimming cut 6 bases from V and 7 bases from J; bases unmatched to any gene: 8. CDR1 is SGHTA and CDR2 is FQGNSA in the germline V gene. Here the CDR3 DNA reads TGTGCCAGCAGTCCCCCGGGGGGGCCAAATGAGCAGTTCTTC. Translation: CASSPPGGPNEQFF.

This clonotype occurred a few times. V gene TRBV18 combines with J gene TRBJ1-3; 8 nucleotides agree with TRBD1. The CDR3 is 15 amino acids. V dropped 0 bases and J dropped 5; count of bases not matched to a gene: 3. The germline gives CDR1 KGHSH, CDR2 LQKENI. The CDR3 DNA sequence: TGTGCCAGCTCACCACCGGACAGGGCAAGAAACACCATATATTTT. Protein: CASSPPDRARNTIYF. Together with reference TRBV18 and TRBJ1-3, the CDR3 gives the full variable domain: NAGVMQNPRHLVRRRGQEARLRCSPMKGHSHVYWYRQLPEEGLKFMVYLQKENIIDESGMPKERFSAEFPKEGPSILRIQQVVRGDSAAYFCASSPPDRARNTIYFGEGSWLTVV.